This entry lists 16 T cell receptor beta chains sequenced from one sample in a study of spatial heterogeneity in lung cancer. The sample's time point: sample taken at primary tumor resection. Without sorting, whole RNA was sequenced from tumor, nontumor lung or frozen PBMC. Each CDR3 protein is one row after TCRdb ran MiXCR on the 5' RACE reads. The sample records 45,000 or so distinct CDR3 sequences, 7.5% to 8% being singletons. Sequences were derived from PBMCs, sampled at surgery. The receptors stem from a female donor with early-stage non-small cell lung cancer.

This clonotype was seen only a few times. CDR3 in DNA: TGTGCCAGCGCCGGGACAGCCCCTTTGATCTATGGCTACACCTTC. It codes for CASAGTAPLIYGYTF. This chain connects TRBV14 to TRBJ1-2; 7 bases are a match to TRBD1. Trimming took 8 bases from V and 4 from J; bases not matched to a gene: 13. The CDR3 covers 15 residues. Per the germline V gene, CDR1 is SGHDN and CDR2 is FVKESK.

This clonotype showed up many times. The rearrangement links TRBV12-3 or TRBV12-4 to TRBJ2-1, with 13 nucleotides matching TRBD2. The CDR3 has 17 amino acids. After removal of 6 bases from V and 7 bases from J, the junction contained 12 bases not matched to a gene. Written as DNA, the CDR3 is TGTGCCAGCAGCCACCCGTCTACTAGCGGGGGGGGGAATGAGCAGTTCTTC. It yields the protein CASSHPSTSGGGNEQFF.

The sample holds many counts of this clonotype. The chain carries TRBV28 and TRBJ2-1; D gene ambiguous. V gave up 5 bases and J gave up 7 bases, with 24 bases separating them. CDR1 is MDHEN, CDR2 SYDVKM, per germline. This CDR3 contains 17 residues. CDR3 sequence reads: CASSQRQMFTFDNEQFF. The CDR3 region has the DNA TGTGCCAGCAGTCAGAGACAAATGTTTACCTTTGATAATGAGCAGTTCTTC. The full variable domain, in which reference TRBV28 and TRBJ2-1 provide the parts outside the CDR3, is DVKVTQSSRYLVKRTGEKVFLECVQDMDHENMFWYRQDPGLGLRLIYFSYDVKMKEKGDIPEGYSVSREKKERFSLILESASTNQTSMYLCASSQRQMFTFDNEQFFGPGTRLTVL.

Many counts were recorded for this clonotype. This CDR3 is CASSNRGYEQYF. CDR3 in DNA: TGTGCCAGCAGCAACAGAGGTTACGAGCAGTACTTC. The V call is TRBV6-2 or TRBV6-3, the J call TRBJ2-7; the D is unclear. Germline V CDR1 and CDR2: MNHEY, SVGEGT. Trimming removed 6 bases from V and 4 bases from J, with 10 bases in between. The CDR3 loop spans 12 amino acids.

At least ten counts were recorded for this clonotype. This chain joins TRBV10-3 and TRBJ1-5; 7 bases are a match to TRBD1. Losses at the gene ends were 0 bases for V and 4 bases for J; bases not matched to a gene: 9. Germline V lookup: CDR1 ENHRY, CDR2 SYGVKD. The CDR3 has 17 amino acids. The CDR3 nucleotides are TGTGCCATCAGTGAGTCGAAGGCCAGGGGGGGGAATCAGCCCCAGCATTTT. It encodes CAISESKARGGNQPQHF.

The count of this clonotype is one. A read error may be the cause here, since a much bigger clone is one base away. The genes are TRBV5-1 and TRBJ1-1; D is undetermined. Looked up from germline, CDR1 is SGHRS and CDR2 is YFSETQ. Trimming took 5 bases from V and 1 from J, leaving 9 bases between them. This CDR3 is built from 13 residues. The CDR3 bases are TGCGCCAGCAGGGCGTCAGAGAACACTGAAGCTTTCTTT. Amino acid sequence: CASRASENTEAFF.

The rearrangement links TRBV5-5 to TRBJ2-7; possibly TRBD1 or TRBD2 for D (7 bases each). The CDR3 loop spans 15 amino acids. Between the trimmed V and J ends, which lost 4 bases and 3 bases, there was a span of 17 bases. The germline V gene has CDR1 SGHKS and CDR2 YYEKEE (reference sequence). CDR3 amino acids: CASSLSGGGSYEQYF. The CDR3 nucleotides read TGTGCCAGCAGCCTATCAGGGGGGGGAAGCTACGAGCAGTACTTC.

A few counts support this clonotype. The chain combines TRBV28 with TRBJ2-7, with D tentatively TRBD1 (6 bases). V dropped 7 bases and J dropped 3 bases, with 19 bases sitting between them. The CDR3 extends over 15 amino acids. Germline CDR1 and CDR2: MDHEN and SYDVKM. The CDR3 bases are TGTGCCAGCACTCAATTACAGGGCCGGTACTACGAGCAGTACTTC. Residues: CASTQLQGRYYEQYF.

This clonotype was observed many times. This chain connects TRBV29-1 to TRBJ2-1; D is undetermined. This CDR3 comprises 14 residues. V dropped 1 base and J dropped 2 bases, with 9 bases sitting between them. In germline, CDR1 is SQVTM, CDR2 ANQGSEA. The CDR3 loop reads CSVEALGTYNEQFF. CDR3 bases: TGCAGCGTTGAAGCGTTGGGCACCTACAATGAGCAGTTCTTC.

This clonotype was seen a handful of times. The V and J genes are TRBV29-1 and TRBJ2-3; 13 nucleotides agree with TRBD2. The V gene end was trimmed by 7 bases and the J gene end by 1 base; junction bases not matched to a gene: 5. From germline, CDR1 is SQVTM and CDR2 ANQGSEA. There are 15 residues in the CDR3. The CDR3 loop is CSDAGTSGGTDTQYF. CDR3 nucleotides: TGCAGCGACGCCGGGACTAGCGGGGGCACAGATACGCAGTATTTT.

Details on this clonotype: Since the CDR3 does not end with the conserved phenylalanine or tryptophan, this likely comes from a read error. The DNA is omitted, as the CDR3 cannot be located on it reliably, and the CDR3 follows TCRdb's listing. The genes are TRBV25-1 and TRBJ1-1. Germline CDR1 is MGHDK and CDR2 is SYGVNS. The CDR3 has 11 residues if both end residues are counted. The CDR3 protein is CASSVAQLSPL.

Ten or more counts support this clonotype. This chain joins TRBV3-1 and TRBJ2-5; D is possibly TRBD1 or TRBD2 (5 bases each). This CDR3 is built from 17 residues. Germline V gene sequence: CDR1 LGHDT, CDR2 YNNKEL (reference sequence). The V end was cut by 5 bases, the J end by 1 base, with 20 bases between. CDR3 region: CASSEGNRSAFQETQYF. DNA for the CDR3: TGTGCCAGCAGCGAGGGAAACAGGTCCGCCTTCCAAGAGACCCAGTACTTC.

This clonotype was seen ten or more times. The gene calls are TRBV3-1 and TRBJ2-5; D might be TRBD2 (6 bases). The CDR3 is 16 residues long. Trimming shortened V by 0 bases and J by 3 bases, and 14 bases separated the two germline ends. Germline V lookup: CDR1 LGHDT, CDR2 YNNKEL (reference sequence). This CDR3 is CASSQDRGTQEETQYF. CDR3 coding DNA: TGTGCCAGCAGCCAAGATAGAGGGACTCAAGAAGAGACCCAGTACTTC.

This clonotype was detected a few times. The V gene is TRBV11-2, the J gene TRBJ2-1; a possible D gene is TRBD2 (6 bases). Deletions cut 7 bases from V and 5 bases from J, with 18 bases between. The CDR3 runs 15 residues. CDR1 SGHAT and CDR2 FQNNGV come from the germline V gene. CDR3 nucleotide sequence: TGTGCCAGCACTGTTCTCGGCGGGGTCAACAATGAGCAGTTCTTC. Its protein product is CASTVLGGVNNEQFF.

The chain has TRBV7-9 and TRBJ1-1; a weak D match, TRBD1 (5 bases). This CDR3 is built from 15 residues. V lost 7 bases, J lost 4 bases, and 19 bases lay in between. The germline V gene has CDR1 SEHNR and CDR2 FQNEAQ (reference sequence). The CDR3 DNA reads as TGTGCCAGCAAAGCTTTAGAAGGGGAGGCCACTGAAGCTTTCTTT. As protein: CASKALEGEATEAFF.

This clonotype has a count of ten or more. The CDR3 here is CSAEGLAGGPKETQYF. DNA for the CDR3: TGCAGTGCAGAGGGACTAGCGGGGGGGCCTAAAGAGACCCAGTACTTC. The chain has TRBV20-1 and TRBJ2-5, with 16 positions matching TRBD2. This CDR3 is built from 16 residues. Germline V gene lookup returns CDR1 DFQATT and CDR2 SNEGSKA (reference sequence). Trimming took 6 bases from V and 3 from J; bases not matched to a gene: 7.